This record covers a single T cell receptor beta chain. The table lists this clone with a few counts. Its specific antigen is unknown. Base qualities are not recorded, but no much larger clone differs from it by a single base. The source of the sample is a study of cytomegalovirus exposure and HLA in healthy donors (dated by TCRdb to 2016 to 2017). As for the study more broadly: An earlier analysis of approximately 640 of the donors reported approximately 270 Gb of sequence data and some 120 million unique TCR beta sequences from 150 million to 200 million T cells. Among over 350 genotyped donors of the cohort, an average of about 240,000 unique TCR beta nucleotide sequences were sequenced per donor, about a sixth of them non-productive. The study profiled the T cell repertoires of some 610 subjects by immunosequencing and related them to cytomegalovirus serostatus. High-throughput TCR immunosequencing, statistical association of individual TCRs with disease status, and machine learning were combined to predict cytomegalovirus infection status. Typing coverage differed by locus: A, B, C, DRB1 and DQB1 were typed in about 629-640 donors, DQA1 in roughly 500, DPA1 in approximately 600, and DPB1 in 472. HLA typing included class I and class II loci at four-digit resolution. Of the roughly 400 genotyped donors, about 80% fell in the genetic ancestry cluster associated with self-reported Caucasian donors. Because of strong linkage in the cohort, roughly 5 DR-DQ haplotypes were treated as single units for association and clustering. A later genetic analysis took genome-wide SNP genotypes for 398 of the 666 donors and used that subset as a discovery cohort. Every repertoire in the discovery cohort had been generated on one and the same sequencing platform. Donor age, sex, ethnicity and CMV serostatus were compiled alongside the repertoire data. A later analysis re-examined previously published TCR beta repertoires from just over 650 donors and added high-resolution HLA genotyping to investigate patterns of TCR occurrence. In an earlier analysis of 587 of the donors, high-throughput TCR beta sequencing was used to judge whether each TCR beta V gene segment behaved as functional or pseudogenic. Rather than drawing on any new phenotypic data, the later analysis identified candidate immune exposures from TCR beta sequences and the way those sequences occurred across donors. An early release that covered 500 to 800 HLA-typed donors contained about 290 gigabases of sequencing data and tens of millions of unique TCR sequences. In addition to the first cohort of 500 to 850 subjects, a separate validation cohort of about 120 different subjects was used. The aim of the study was to test whether cataloging public T cell receptors could identify signatures of past pathogen exposure. Study-wide conclusions, independent of this receptor: According to a later analysis, most CMV-associated TCR beta chains appeared to be HLA-restricted, and the HLA associations seemed to be driven largely by CMV exposure. Because counts were too low, roughly 17 rarely observed V segments, including chromosome 9 orphons, were left out of the earlier analysis of approximately 500 of the donors. It was suggested by the authors that the approach could potentially be generalized to other disease states and immunological phenotypes. A few of the identified cytomegalovirus-associated TCR beta chains were confirmed in vitro to be specific for cytomegalovirus antigens. The sequencing pipeline was judged likely to have produced a cluster of highly shared sequence variants as a technical artifact. Because some donors lacked HLA typing at each locus, the association tests relied only on the typed subset. In a later genetic analysis, fewer N-insertions in productive TCRs were reported among donors in an Asian-associated ancestry cluster than the approximately 670-donor mean. V-gene and J-gene trimming of TCR beta chains was associated with a missense DCLRE1C variant in a later genetic analysis, and the association was replicated in an independent cohort. Because the 87-base-pair reads could not distinguish some IMGT-functional V segments, including TRBV6-2 and TRBV6-3, those segments were excluded. When HLA alleles, especially DR and DQ, strongly co-occurred, TCR associations were difficult to assign to individual alleles. In a later analysis, HLA-associated TCR beta chains showed more clonal expansion and lower generation probabilities than non-associated chains that were equally common. The study listed 150 to 200 TCR beta chains as associated with cytomegalovirus. For the cohort, immune exposure information was limited to CMV serostatus. An earlier analysis of several hundred of the donors showed that most TCR beta V segments appeared in productive rearrangements either about 90% or about 30% of the time, which broadly matched IMGT annotations. At a false discovery rate of 0.05, a later analysis linked under 20,000 TCR beta sequences to specific HLA alleles. In a later analysis, TCR association rates were found to vary across HLA loci, with the most associated TCRs seen for DRB1 alleles and the fewest for HLA-C alleles. Linkage disequilibrium might explain the correlated functional status among segregating V segments, but an unknown experimental factor could not be ruled out. In a later analysis, several top co-occurrence clusters were reported to appear linked to parvovirus B19, influenza, CMV and Epstein-Barr virus. Sequencing depth was assumed to be roughly uniform across donors in the presence/absence analyses, though that assumption may not hold. Most TCR sequences were observed very rarely across donors, whereas some public TCRs were present in many individuals. The classifier was reported to diagnose cytomegalovirus status with high specificity and sensitivity in both the original cohort and the validation cohort. A further reported finding was that TCR beta sequences accurately predicted the HLA-A and HLA-B alleles for most subjects in the first cohort. This cohort had only TCR beta chains sequenced, and the lack of alpha or paired-chain data limited which features could be detected.

Ends trimmed: V by 1 base, J by 6 bases; bases unmatched to a gene: 8. According to the germline V gene, CDR1 reads SGHDT and CDR2 reads YYEEEE. The CDR3 holds 16 amino acids from the cysteine to the phenylalanine. Only the CDR3 DNA is retained, 48 bases long and in frame from the first base. The cohort comprised more than 550 healthy bone marrow donors. Cohort members were all nominally healthy when sampled, although unrecorded immune exposures were likely present. The donor tested CMV seropositive, placing the donor among the 289 seropositive members of the cohort. Each donor provided a peripheral blood sample, and peripheral blood mononuclear cells were used for TCR beta sequencing. The Qiagen DNeasy Blood Extraction Kit was used to extract genomic DNA from the blood cell samples. The library was prepared using the immunoSEQ multiplex PCR assay. A mixture of 60 forward primers for TCR Vbeta segments and 13 reverse primers for TCR Jbeta segments was used in the multiplex PCR. A multiplex PCR assay on genomic DNA amplified the CDR3 region of rearranged TCR beta genes. The Illumina HiSeq System was used to sequence the amplified TCR beta libraries as 87-base-pair reads. Per the authors' processing: Across the 640 or so repertoires, a later analysis counted 78 million or so unique TCR beta chains, roughly 11 million of which were shared by at least two donors. To remove PCR and sequencing errors, raw reads were error-corrected and collapsed into unique sequences using a nearest-neighbor algorithm that merged closely related sequences. To assign V, D and J gene segments, CDR3 sequences were aligned to IMGT reference sequences. For a sequence to be retained, at least a six-nucleotide match to both a V gene segment and a J gene segment was required. Rearrangements were called productive when the CDR3 lacked stop codons and stayed in frame with V and J; all others were non-productive. CDR3 was defined by IMGT convention, running from the second conserved V-encoded cysteine to the conserved J-encoded phenylalanine. In an earlier analysis of roughly 610 of the donors, sequences lacking an unambiguous match to a single V gene segment were excluded. An earlier analysis of under 750 of the donors called V segments functional above 56.7% productive rearrangements and segregating when the between-donor standard deviation exceeded 5%. A statistical classification framework was built for diagnosing cytomegalovirus status from the catalog of TCR beta chain sequences. A later analysis assigned V and J genes by comparing TCR nucleotide sequences with IMGT/GENE-DB human TR gene sequences. Using the TCRdist pipeline, a later analysis assigned CDR3 sequences along with most-parsimonious VDJ recombination scenarios. A later analysis defined each TCR beta chain by its CDR3 amino acid sequence plus V-gene family, and excluded reads lacking a unique V-gene family. In a later analysis, some 600 highly shared, low-generation-probability nucleotide sequences were removed to address suspected cross-contamination and a sequencing artifact. A later analysis calculated a clonal expansion index for each public chain from normalized within-repertoire ranks of inferred template counts. Generation probabilities in a later analysis came from a VDJ recombination model fitted to out-of-frame rearrangements, and those results were checked against IGoR. In a later analysis, hypergeometric tests were used to score TCR-TCR, TCR-HLA and TCR-CMV co-occurrence, with a repertoire-size bias correction applied to TCR pairs. In a later analysis, false discovery rates were estimated by permuting HLA or CMV assignments 20 times. A later analysis grouped co-occurring TCRs with DBSCAN, adding TCRdist sequence similarity when clustering within HLA-allele-positive subsets. Co-occurrence clustering excluded repertoires with fewer than 30,000 or more than 120,000 public chains, plus five with anomalous nucleotide sharing. Here the immuneACCESS table is served through TCRdb, limited to in-frame sequences with V and J called. Missing clones are a known gap in these copies; in checked studies unresolved V genes cover under half, and the rest lacks a known reason. V and J calls and clone size follow that table, whereas D and trimming were derived from the DNA. The sample contains fewer than 85,000 clones, 70% to 85% of them found a single time. Approximately 9% of the sample goes to the ten largest clones.

Material: PBMCs. This chain is built from TRBV5-6 and TRBJ2-2, and 8 junction bases match TRBD2. The receptor's source is a man between 35 and 55 years old in good health and CMV-seropositive. In nucleotide form, the sequence is TGTGCCAGCAGCTTGTCCCCGGGAGGGCCGGCCGGGGAGCTGTTTTTT. This sequence encodes CASSLSPGGPAGELFF.